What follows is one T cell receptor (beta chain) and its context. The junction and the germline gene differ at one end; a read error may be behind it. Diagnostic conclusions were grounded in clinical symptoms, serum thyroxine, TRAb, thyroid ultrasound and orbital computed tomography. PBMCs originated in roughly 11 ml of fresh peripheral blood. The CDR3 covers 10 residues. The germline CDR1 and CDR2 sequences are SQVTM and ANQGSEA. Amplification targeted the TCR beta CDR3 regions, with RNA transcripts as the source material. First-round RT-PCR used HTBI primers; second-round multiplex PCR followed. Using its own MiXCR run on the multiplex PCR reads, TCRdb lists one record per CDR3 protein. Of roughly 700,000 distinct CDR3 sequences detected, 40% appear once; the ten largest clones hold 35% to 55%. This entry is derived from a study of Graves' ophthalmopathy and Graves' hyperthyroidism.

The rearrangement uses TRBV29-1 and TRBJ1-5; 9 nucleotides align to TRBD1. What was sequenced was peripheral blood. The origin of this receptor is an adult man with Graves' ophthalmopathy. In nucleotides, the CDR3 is TGCAGCGCCAGAGGGTGGGACAGGGATTTT. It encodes CSARGWDRDF.